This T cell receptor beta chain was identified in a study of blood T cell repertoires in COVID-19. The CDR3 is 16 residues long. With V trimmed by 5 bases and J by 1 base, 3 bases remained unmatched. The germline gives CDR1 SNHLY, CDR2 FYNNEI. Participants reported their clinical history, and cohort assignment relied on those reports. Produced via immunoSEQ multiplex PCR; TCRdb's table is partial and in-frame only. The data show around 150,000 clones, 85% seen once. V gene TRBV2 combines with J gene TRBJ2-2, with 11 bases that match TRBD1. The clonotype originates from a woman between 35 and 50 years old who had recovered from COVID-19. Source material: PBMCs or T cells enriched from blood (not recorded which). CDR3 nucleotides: TGTGCCAGCAGTCTGGGACAGGGGGTGAACACCGGGGAGCTGTTTTTT. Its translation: CASSLGQGVNTGELFF.